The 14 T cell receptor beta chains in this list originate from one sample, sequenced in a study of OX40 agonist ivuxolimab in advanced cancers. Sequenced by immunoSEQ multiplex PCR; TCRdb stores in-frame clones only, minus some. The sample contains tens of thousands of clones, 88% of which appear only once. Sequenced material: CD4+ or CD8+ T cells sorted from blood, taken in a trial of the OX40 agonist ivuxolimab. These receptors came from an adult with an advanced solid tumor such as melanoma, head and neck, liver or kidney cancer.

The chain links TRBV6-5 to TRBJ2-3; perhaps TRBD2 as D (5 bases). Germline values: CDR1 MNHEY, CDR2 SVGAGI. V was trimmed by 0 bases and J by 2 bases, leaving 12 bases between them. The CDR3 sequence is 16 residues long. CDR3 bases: TGTGCCAGCAGTTACTCGAACAGCGGAGACACAGATACGCAGTATTTT. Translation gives CASSYSNSGDTDTQYF.

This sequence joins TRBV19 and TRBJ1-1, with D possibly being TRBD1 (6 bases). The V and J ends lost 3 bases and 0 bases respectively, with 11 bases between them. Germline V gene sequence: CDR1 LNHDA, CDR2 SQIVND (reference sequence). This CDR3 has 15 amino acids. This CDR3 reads CASSIGQGLNTEAFF. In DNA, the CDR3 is TGTGCCAGTAGTATCGGGCAGGGGTTGAACACTGAAGCTTTCTTT.

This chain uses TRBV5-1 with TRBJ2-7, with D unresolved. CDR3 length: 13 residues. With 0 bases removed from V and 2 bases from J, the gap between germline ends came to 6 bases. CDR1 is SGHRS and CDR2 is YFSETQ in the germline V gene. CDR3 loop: CASSLDSTYEQYF. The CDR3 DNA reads TGCGCCAGCAGCTTGGACTCTACCTACGAGCAGTACTTC.

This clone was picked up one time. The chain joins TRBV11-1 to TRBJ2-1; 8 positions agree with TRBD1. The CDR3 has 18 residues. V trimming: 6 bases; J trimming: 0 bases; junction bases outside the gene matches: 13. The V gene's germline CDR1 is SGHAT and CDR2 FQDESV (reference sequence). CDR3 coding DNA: TGTGCCAGCAGATACAGGGGGTCTTTAATTAGCTCCTACAATGAGCAGTTCTTC. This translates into CASRYRGSLISSYNEQFF.

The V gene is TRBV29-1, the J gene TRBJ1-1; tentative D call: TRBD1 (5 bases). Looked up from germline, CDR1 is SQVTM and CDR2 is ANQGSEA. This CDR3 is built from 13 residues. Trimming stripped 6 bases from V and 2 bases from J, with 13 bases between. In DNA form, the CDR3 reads TGCAGCGTGGGGTCGGGGGTAAACACTGAAGCTTTCTTT. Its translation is CSVGSGVNTEAFF.

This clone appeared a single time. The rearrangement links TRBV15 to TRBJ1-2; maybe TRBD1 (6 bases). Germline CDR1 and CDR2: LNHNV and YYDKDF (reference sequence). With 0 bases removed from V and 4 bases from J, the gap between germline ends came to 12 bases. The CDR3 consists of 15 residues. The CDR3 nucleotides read TGTGCCACCAGCAGAGATATGGGGGCCACCTATGGCTACACCTTC. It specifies CATSRDMGATYGYTF.

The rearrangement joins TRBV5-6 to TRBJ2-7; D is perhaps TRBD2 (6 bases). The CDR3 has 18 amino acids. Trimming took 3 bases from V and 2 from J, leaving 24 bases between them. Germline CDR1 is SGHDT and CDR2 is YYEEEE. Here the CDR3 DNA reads TGTGCCAGCAGCTCCATAAAGAAGATGACTAGTAGACCCTACGAGCAGTACTTC. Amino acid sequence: CASSSIKKMTSRPYEQYF.

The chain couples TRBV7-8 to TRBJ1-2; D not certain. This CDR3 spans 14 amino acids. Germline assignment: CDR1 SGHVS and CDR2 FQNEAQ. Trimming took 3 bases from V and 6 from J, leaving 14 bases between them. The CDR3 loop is CASSFTSPPHGYTF. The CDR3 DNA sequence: TGTGCCAGCAGCTTTACTTCGCCCCCCCATGGCTACACCTTC.

The CDR3 nucleotides are TGTGCCAGCTCACCAGGACAGGGAGGCAATCAGCCCCAGCATTTT. It encodes CASSPGQGGNQPQHF. The chain has TRBV18 and TRBJ1-5, with TRBD1 identical over 8 bases. Looked up from germline, CDR1 is KGHSH and CDR2 is LQKENI. V gave up 2 bases and J gave up 2 bases; unmatched junction bases: 2. This CDR3 has 15 amino acids.

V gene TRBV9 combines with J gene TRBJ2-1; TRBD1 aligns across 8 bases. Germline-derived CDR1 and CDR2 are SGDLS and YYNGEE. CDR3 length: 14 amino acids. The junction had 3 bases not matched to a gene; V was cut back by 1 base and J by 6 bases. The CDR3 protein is CASSVQGASNEQFF. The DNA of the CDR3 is TGTGCCAGCAGCGTACAGGGGGCCAGCAATGAGCAGTTCTTC.

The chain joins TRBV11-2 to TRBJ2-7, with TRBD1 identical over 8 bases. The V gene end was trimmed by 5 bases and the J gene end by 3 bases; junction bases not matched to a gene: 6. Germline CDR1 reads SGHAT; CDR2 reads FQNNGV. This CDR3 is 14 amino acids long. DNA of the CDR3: TGTGCCAGCAGCAAAGGTGGACAGGGCTACGAGCAGTACTTC. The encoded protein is CASSKGGQGYEQYF.

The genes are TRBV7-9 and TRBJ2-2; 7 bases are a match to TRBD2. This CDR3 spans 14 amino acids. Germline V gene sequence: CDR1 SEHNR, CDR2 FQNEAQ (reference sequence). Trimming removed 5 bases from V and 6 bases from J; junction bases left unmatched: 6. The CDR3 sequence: CASSRDYQAGELFF. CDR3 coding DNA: TGTGCCAGCAGCCGGGACTATCAAGCCGGGGAGCTGTTTTTT.

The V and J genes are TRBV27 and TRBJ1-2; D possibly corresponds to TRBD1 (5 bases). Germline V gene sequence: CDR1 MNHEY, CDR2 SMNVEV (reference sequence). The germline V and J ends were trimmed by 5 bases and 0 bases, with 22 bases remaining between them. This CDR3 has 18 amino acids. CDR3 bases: TGTGCCAGCAGTCCAATCACAGGACTGGAGGGAGCTAACTATGGCTACACCTTC. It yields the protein CASSPITGLEGANYGYTF.

This chain's CDR3 is CASQGGVTGELFF. The CDR3 nucleotides are TGTGCCAGCCAGGGGGGCGTCACCGGGGAGCTGTTTTTT. The V call is TRBV18, the J call TRBJ2-2, with D perhaps matching TRBD1 (7 bases). The length of the CDR3 is 13 residues. V lost 8 bases and J 4 bases, leaving 11 bases between the germline ends. CDR1 is KGHSH, CDR2 LQKENI, per germline.